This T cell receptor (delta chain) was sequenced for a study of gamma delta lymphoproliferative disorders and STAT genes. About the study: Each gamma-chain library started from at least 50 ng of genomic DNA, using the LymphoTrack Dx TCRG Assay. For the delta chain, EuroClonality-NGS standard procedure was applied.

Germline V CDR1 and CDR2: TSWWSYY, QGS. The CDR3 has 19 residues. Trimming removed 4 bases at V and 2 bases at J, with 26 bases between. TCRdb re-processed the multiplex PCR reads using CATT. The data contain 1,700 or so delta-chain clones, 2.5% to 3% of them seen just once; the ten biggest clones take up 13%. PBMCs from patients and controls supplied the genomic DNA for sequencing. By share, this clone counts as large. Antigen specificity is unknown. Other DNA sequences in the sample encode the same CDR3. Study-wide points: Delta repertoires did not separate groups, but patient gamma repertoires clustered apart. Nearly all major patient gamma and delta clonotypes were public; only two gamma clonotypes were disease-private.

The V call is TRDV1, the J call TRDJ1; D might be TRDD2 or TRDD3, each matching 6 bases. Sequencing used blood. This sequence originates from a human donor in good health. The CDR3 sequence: CALGVHPSSYLGITDKLIF. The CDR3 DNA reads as TGTGCTCTTGGGGTCCATCCATCCTCCTACTTGGGGATTACCGATAAACTCATCTTT.